These T cell receptor beta chains were read from a single sample in a study of patients and donors after allogeneic stem cell transplantation. MiXCR was run by TCRdb on the RT-PCR reads, yielding one entry per CDR3 protein. The table shows approximately 98,000 distinct CDR3 sequences, with about a third occurring only once. Sequencing used blood, either unsorted or a sorted T cell fraction (not recorded which). These receptors originate from a human donor who was either an allogeneic HSCT recipient or a stem cell or donor lymphocyte infusion donor (not recorded which). It is not recorded whose cells these are; they may come from a transplant donor. Each CDR3 is given with its conserved first and last residue. A D gene is named only where the DNA matches it firmly. Not every row has a clone size; where given, it reads once, few, many or a size class.

cdr3_length	j_call	d_call	clone_size	v_call	cdr3_nt	cdr3_aa
15	TRBJ2-7	TRBD2	few	TRBV6-5	TGTGCCAGCAGACTTAGCGGGAGTATCCCCTACGAGCAGTACTTC	CASRLSGSIPYEQYF
16	TRBJ1-2	TRBD1	few	TRBV6-6	TGTGCCAGCAGTTACTCGTGGGGACAGGGAGGCTATGGCTACACCTTC	CASSYSWGQGGYGYTF
15	TRBJ2-7	TRBD2	NA	TRBV2	TGTGCCAGCGATTGGTCGGGCGGGAGTACCTACGAGCAGTACTTC	CASDWSGGSTYEQYF
16	TRBJ2-3	TRBD2	few	TRBV20-1	TGCAGTGCTAGGGCCATGACTAGCGGGAGCACAGATACGCAGTATTTT	CSARAMTSGSTDTQYF
12	TRBJ2-7	NA	NA	TRBV27	TGTGCCAGCAGTTTACACGGGGTCGAGCAGTACTTC	CASSLHGVEQYF
15	TRBJ1-1	NA	NA	TRBV4-3	TGCGCCAGCAGCCAGGGGTGGGAGTTGAACACTGAAGCTTTCTTT	CASSQGWELNTEAFF
14	TRBJ2-1	NA	NA	TRBV4-2	TGTGCCAGCAGCCAAGACGGACGTCCCAATGAGCAGTTCTTC	CASSQDGRPNEQFF
14	TRBJ1-5	TRBD1	many	TRBV12-3/TRBV12-4	TGTGCCAGCAGCCAGAGACAGGGCGATCAGCCCCAGCATTTT	CASSQRQGDQPQHF
17	TRBJ1-4	TRBD1	NA	TRBV7-8	TGTGCCAGCAGCTTAGGGACAGGGGTCCGCAGTGGTGAAAAACTGTTTTTT	CASSLGTGVRSGEKLFF
16	TRBJ2-4	NA	few	TRBV7-9	TGTGCCAGCAGTTACTCCCTTGGGCTAGCCAAAAACATTCAGTACTTC	CASSYSLGLAKNIQYF
14	TRBJ1-5	TRBD1	NA	TRBV20-1	TGCAGTGCTAGTGACGACAGGGGTTGGAGGCCCCAGCATTTT	CSASDDRGWRPQHF